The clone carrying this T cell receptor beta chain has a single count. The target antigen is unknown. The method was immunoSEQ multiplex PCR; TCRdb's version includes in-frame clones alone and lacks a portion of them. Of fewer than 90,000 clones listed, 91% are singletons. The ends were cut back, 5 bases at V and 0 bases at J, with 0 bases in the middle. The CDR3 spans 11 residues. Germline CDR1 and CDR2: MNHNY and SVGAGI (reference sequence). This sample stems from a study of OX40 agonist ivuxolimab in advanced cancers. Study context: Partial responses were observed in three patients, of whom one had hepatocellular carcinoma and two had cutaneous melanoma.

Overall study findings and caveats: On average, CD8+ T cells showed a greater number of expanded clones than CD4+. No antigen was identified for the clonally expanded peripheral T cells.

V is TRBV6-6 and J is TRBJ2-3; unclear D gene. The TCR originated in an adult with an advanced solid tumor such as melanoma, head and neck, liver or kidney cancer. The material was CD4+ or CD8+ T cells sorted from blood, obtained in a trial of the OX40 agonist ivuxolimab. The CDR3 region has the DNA TGTGCCAGCAGTAGCACAGATACGCAGTATTTT. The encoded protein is CASSSTDTQYF.